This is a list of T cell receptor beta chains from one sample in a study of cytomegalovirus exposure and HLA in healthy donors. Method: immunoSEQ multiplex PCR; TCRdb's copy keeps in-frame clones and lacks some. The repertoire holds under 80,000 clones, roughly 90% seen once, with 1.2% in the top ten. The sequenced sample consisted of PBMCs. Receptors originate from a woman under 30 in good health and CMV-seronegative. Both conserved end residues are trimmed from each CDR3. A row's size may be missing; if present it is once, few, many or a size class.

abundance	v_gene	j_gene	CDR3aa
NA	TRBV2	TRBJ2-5	ASGAIRGETQY
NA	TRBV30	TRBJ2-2	AWSVVRNTGELF
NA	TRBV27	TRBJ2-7	ASSSVAGSSGEQY
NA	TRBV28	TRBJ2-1	ASSIPTSGISYNEQF
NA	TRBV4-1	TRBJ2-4	ASSPGTLGGIQY
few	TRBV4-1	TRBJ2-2	ASSQDGAGAYTGELF
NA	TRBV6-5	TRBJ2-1	ASSYGSGRGNEQF
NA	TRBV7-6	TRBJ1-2	ASRPGGDLYGYT
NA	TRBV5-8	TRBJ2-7	ASSLGAESYEQY
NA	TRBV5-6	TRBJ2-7	ASSLRQGHEQY
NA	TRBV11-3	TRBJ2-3	ASSLGARLGATTDTQY
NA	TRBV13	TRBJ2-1	ASSGNLIRRGNNEQF
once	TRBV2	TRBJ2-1	ASSPTGGSYNEQF
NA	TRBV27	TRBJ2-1	ASSSSGAGGNEQF
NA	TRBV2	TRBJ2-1	ASTIGGGFHNEQF
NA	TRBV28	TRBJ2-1	ASSLSTSGWGEQF
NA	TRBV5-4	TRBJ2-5	ASSFGLAGGGEETQY
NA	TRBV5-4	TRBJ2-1	ASSLGDFGSYNEQF
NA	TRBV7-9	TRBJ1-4	ASSPRGAQGREKLF
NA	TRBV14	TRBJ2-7	ASSQDVWRERYEQY
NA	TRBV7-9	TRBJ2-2	ASSRGQAGELF
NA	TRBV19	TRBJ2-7	ASSIRQSSYEQY
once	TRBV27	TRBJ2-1	ASSLSGNNEQF
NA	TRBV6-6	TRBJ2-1	ASSYGGGISYNEQF
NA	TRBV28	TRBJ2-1	ASTRGQRGSSRF
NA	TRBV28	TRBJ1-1	ASWRQGANTEAF
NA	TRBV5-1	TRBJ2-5	ASSAGTAQETQY
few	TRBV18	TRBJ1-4	ASSPSGGWNEKLF
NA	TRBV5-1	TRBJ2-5	ASSFTSTGSGLRGETQY
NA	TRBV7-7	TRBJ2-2	ASSASGVNTGELF
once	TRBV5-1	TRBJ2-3	ASSLVGKGATDTQY
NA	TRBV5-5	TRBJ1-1	ASSLAVNTEAF
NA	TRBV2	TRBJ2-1	ASSLDRESYNEQF
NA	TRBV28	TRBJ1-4	ASSRQQGEGEKLF
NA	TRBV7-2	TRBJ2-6	ASSLARHRGSGANVLT
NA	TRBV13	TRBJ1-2	ASSSENRGRNYGYT
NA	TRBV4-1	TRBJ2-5	ASSQTGTRQETQY
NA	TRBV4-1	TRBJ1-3	ASSPGGGRGLGNTIY
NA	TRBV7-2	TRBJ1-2	ASYRGQGSAYYGYT
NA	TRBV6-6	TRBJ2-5	ASSYRDSQETQY
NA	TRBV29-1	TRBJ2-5	SGNGGGKETQY
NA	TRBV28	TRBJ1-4	ATAIDSHEKLF